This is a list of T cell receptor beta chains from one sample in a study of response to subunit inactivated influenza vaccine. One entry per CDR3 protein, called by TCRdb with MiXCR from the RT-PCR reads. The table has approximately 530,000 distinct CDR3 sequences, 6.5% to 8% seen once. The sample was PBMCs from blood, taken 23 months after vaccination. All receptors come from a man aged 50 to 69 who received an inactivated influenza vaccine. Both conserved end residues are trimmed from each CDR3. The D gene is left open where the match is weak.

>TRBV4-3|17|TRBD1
ASSQEVTGGALWNAPLH
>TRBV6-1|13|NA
ASSEMTTFYNEQF
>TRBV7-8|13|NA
ASSLVPGLGNEQF
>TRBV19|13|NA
ASSTGWTEQETQY
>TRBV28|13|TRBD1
ASSFRQGPNQPQH
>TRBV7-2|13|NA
ASSLVAGAAGELF
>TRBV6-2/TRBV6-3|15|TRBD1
ASSRTQGEYSNQPQH
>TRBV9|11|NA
ASSGTSIDEQF
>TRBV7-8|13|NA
ASSHVGRGTDTQY
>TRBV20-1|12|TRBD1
SASRDRDYNEQF
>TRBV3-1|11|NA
ASSQVRGLGAF
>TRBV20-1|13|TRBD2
SATGLAGLTDTQY
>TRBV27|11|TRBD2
ASQPSGFETQY
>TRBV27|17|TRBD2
ASSSNVQVLAGYQETQY
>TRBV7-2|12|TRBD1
ASSLQGVGRELF
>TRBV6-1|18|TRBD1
ASSGGPGQGIGYINQPQH
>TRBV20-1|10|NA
STRDRVDTQY
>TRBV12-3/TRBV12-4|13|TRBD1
ASSSNYRGAAEAF
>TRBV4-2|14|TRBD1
ASSQETGTGVQPQH
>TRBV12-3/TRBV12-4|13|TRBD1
ASSLWGQGRSEQY
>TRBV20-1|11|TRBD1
SANTGGDTEAF
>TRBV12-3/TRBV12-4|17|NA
ASSLVRGRGRLRNEKLF
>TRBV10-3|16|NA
AISESGGSLANYNEQF
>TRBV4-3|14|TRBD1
ASSQDDRGLGDEQF
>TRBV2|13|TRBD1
ASSYMGQENQPQH
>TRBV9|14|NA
ASSVGGYSSYNEQF
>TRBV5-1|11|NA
ASSLGRETEAF
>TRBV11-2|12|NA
ASRSRDRGYEQY
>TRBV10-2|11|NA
ASSRRKGETQY
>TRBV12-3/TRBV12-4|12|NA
ASTVWGIGEKLF
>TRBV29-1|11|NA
SVRLLGARGYT
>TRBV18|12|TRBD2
ASSRLAGLDEQF
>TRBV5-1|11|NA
ASSFSLGEKLF
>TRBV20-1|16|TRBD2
SASGLAPNLDSYNEQF
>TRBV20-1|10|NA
SARLGSDTQY
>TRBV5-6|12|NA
ASTTGHYNEKLF
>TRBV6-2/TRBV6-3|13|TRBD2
ASRPSGGHTDTQY
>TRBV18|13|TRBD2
ASSPTSGRAYEQY
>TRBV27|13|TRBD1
ASSPWGQGVETQY
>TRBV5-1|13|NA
ASSLDLGTEDTQY
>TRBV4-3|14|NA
ASSPMAGRESGGYT
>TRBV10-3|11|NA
AIRIGRGETQY
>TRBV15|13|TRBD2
ATSRVSGSADTQY
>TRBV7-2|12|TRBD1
ASNPGQGNEKLF
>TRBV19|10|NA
ASSQGLNEQF
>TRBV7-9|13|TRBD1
ASSGWTGAGTEAF
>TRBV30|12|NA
AWSKDSNTGELF
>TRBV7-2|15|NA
ASSLTESGLPYNEQF
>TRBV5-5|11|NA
ASSLSDYDGYT
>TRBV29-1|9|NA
STGWKETQY
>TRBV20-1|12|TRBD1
SANRLDRGLGYT
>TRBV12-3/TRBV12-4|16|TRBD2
ASSPRRTSGGRYNEQF
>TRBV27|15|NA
ASSSEHQDKSNQPQH